This record looks at one TCR beta chain sequence and its context. Clones were read by immunoSEQ multiplex PCR, and TCRdb kept only the in-frame ones, dropping some. The table has about 250,000 clones, around 80% seen once; the top ten hold roughly 30%. The junction had 6 bases not matched to a gene; V was cut back by 6 bases and J by 2 bases. The V gene's germline CDR1 is ENHRY and CDR2 SYGVKD. The CDR3 has 16 residues. These data come from a study of blood T cell repertoires in COVID-19. This sequence originates from a man aged 40-49 years with acute or convalescent COVID-19. Sequences were obtained from peripheral blood. The rearrangement joins TRBV10-3 to TRBJ2-6; TRBD1 matches at 8 bases. The CDR3 nucleotides are TGTGCCATCAGCTGGACAGGGTCCGCTGGGGCCAACGTCCTGACTTTC. Translated, it gives CAISWTGSAGANVLTF.